These 24 T cell receptor beta chains originate from one sample sequenced in a study of blood T cell repertoires in COVID-19. The data were produced by immunoSEQ multiplex PCR, yet TCRdb's version contains in-frame clones alone and is incomplete. The sample has around 330,000 clones, approximately 91% seen once. Sequenced sample: PBMCs or T cells enriched from blood (not recorded which). These receptors came from a man aged 55 to 70 who had recovered from COVID-19.

The chain combines TRBV3-1 (or the pseudogene TRBV3-2) with TRBJ2-5; no clear D. V was cut by 0 bases and J by 1 base, with 9 bases left in between. The germline V gene has CDR1 LGHDT and CDR2 YNNKEL (reference sequence). CDR3 length equals 15 residues. In DNA form, the CDR3 reads TGTGCCAGCAGCCAAGACCAAGCTCGCCAAGAGACCCAGTACTTC. As protein: CASSQDQARQETQYF.

The chain has TRBV29-1 and TRBJ2-2, with D possibly matching TRBD1 (5 bases). V lost 5 bases and J lost 5, with 15 bases in between. CDR1 is SQVTM, CDR2 ANQGSEA, per germline. This CDR3 spans 14 amino acids. Here the CDR3 reads CSVLTGSWTGELFF. The CDR3 DNA follows: TGCAGCGTTCTTACAGGCTCCTGGACCGGGGAGCTGTTTTTT.

For the CDR3, the DNA is TGTGCCACCTCCCGTCGGTCCAGCGGGAGGGCCGAGGAGCAGTTCTTC. It codes for CATSRRSSGRAEEQFF. V and J are TRBV24-1 and TRBJ2-1, with TRBD2 matching over 10 bases. V trimming: 9 bases; J trimming: 10 bases; junction bases outside the gene matches: 17. Germline CDR1 KGHDR, CDR2 SFDVKD. The CDR3 runs to 16 residues.

The chain joins TRBV24-1 to TRBJ2-1; 15 bases are shared with TRBD2. The CDR3 spans 18 residues. The V segment lost 5 bases and the J segment 9 bases; nucleotides outside the gene matches: 13. In germline, CDR1 is KGHDR, CDR2 SFDVKD. The chain's CDR3 is CATSVEGLAGGRTAEQFF. The CDR3 nucleotides read TGTGCCACCAGTGTCGAAGGACTAGCGGGAGGGCGAACGGCTGAGCAGTTCTTC.

V is TRBV7-9 and J is TRBJ1-2, with 10 bases matching TRBD1. The ends lost 3 bases at V and 4 bases at J; junction bases unmatched: 5. The CDR3 loop spans 15 amino acids. The germline V gene encodes CDR1 SEHNR and CDR2 FQNEAQ (reference sequence). CDR3 protein: CASSFTGQGLYGYTF. The CDR3 bases are TGTGCCAGCAGCTTCACGGGACAGGGGCTCTATGGCTACACCTTC.

The chain combines TRBV3-1 (or the pseudogene TRBV3-2) with TRBJ2-6, with D possibly being TRBD2 (5 bases). Germline V CDR1 and CDR2: LGHDT, YNNKEL (reference sequence). The V end lost 2 bases, the J end lost 2 bases, and 10 bases lay between the germline ends. The CDR3 length is 16 residues. In DNA form, the CDR3 reads TGTGCCAGCAGCCAACGGGGTGCGGCTGGGGCCAACGTCCTGACTTTC. Its protein product is CASSQRGAAGANVLTF.

This clone appeared a few times. The chain couples TRBV15 to TRBJ1-6; 9 bases map to TRBD1. Germline loops: CDR1 LNHNV, CDR2 YYDKDF (reference sequence). With 6 bases clipped from V and 0 bases from J, the junction kept 0 bases outside the gene matches. The CDR3 has 15 residues. The CDR3 region has the DNA TGTGCCACCAGACAGGGGGCCTCCTATAATTCACCCCTCCACTTT. As protein: CATRQGASYNSPLHF.

This rearrangement joins TRBV27 to TRBJ2-7; 7 nucleotides align to TRBD1. The V gene end was trimmed by 9 bases and the J gene end by 3 bases; junction bases not matched to a gene: 8. Per the germline V gene, CDR1 is MNHEY and CDR2 is SMNVEV (reference sequence). The length of the CDR3 is 13 residues. CDR3 DNA sequence: TGTGCCAGTCGTGGACAGGATTACTACGAGCAGTACTTC. As protein: CASRGQDYYEQYF.

V and J are TRBV7-6 and TRBJ1-4, with D maybe TRBD1 (6 bases). Germline CDR1 and CDR2: SGHVS and FNYEAQ. CDR3 length: 15 amino acids. V lost 8 bases and J 5 bases, leaving 18 bases between the germline ends. The DNA for the CDR3 is TGTGCCAGCGGGCGCCAACAGGGATACAATGAAAAACTGTTTTTT. Protein sequence: CASGRQQGYNEKLFF.

The rearrangement uses TRBV28 and TRBJ1-2, with D possibly being TRBD1 (6 bases). V lost 5 bases, J lost 5 bases, and 21 bases lay in between. The CDR3 length is 16 residues. Germline CDR1 is MDHEN and CDR2 is SYDVKM. CDR3: CASSLRAGAGRYGYTF. The CDR3, as DNA: TGTGCCAGCAGTCTTCGGGCAGGGGCTGGTCGATATGGCTACACCTTC.

The count of this clone is one. This chain links TRBV3-1 (or the pseudogene TRBV3-2) with TRBJ2-1; 10 bases agree with TRBD2. After removal of 0 bases from V and 6 bases from J, the junction contained 20 bases not matched to a gene. Germline CDR1 is LGHDT and CDR2 is YNNKEL (reference sequence). This CDR3 is 21 amino acids long. CDR3 amino acids: CASSQDGLAVHAGGGCNEQFF. CDR3 DNA sequence: TGTGCCAGCAGCCAAGATGGACTAGCGGTCCACGCAGGAGGGGGATGCAATGAGCAGTTCTTC.

This chain connects TRBV7-6 to TRBJ2-1; possibly TRBD1 for D (6 bases). Trimming shortened V by 2 bases and J by 2 bases, and 10 bases separated the two germline ends. In germline, CDR1 is SGHVS, CDR2 FNYEAQ. The CDR3 contains 15 residues. The CDR3 here is CASSLSRTAYNEQFF. Here the CDR3 DNA reads TGTGCCAGCAGCTTATCCAGGACAGCCTACAATGAGCAGTTCTTC.

V is TRBV3-1 (or the pseudogene TRBV3-2) and J is TRBJ2-1; 9 nucleotides agree with TRBD1. The CDR3 totals 13 residues. V lost 4 bases to trimming and J lost 6 bases; unmatched junction nucleotides: 1. The germline V gene encodes CDR1 LGHDT and CDR2 YNNKEL (reference sequence). The CDR3 region has the DNA TGTGCCAGCAGCCGGGGACAGGGCAATGAGCAGTTCTTC. Amino acid sequence: CASSRGQGNEQFF.

This sequence joins TRBV4-3 and TRBJ2-2; TRBD1 matches at 8 bases. Trimming took 1 base from V and 1 from J; bases not matched to a gene: 5. CDR3 size: 17 residues. Germline lookup yields CDR1 LGHNA and CDR2 YSLEER. DNA for the CDR3: TGCGCCAGCAGCCAAGGCCCAGGGGGCCTGAACACCGGGGAGCTGTTTTTT. This gives the protein CASSQGPGGLNTGELFF.

The chain employs TRBV6-5 and TRBJ2-7, with D maybe TRBD2 (5 bases). The V end was cut by 5 bases, the J end by 1 base, with 15 bases between. The V gene's germline CDR1 is MNHEY and CDR2 SVGAGI. The CDR3 totals 15 residues. In DNA form, the CDR3 reads TGTGCCAGCAGTCCCAATAGCGTCCGGTCCTACGAGCAGTACTTC. This gives the protein CASSPNSVRSYEQYF.

With regard to this clone: The same CDR3 also results from other DNA sequences found in this sample. The genes are TRBV24-1 and TRBJ1-1, with 7 bases aligning to TRBD1. This CDR3 region has 15 residues. V lost 3 bases to trimming and J lost 2 bases; unmatched junction nucleotides: 5. The germline CDR1 and CDR2 sequences are KGHDR and SFDVKD. The DNA for the CDR3 is TGTGCCACCAGTGATCCCAGACAGGGTAACACTGAAGCTTTCTTT. Encoded protein: CATSDPRQGNTEAFF.

The chain is built from TRBV3-1 (or the pseudogene TRBV3-2) and TRBJ1-1; 7 bases fit TRBD1. Trimming took 4 bases from V and 11 from J; bases not matched to a gene: 10. The CDR3 consists of 13 residues. The germline CDR1 and CDR2 sequences are LGHDT and YNNKEL (reference sequence). CDR3 loop: CASSPRQGIGAFF. CDR3 nucleotide sequence: TGTGCCAGCAGCCCGCGACAGGGAATAGGGGCTTTCTTT.

The J gene is TRBJ1-6, the V gene TRBV28; D not certain. The germline V and J ends were trimmed by 6 bases and 10 bases, with 13 bases remaining between them. Germline values: CDR1 MDHEN, CDR2 SYDVKM. The CDR3 is made up of 13 amino acids. The CDR3 coding sequence is TGTGCCAGCAGGGGAGGGTTGGGATCACCCCTCCACTTT. This translates into CASRGGLGSPLHF.

The CDR3 DNA is TGTGCCAGCGCCGTCGGGGACCAAGAGACCCAGTACTTC. Protein sequence: CASAVGDQETQYF. V is TRBV12-3 or TRBV12-4 and J is TRBJ2-5; possible D gene TRBD2, 5 bases. Trimming removed 8 bases from V and 0 bases from J, with 10 bases in between. The CDR3 contains 13 residues.

This rearrangement joins TRBV11-3 to TRBJ2-7, with 7 bases identical to TRBD2. The germline CDR1 and CDR2 sequences are SGHNT and YENEEA. The length of the CDR3 is 13 residues. After removal of 0 bases from V and 9 bases from J, the junction contained 5 bases not matched to a gene. Written as DNA, the CDR3 is TGTGCCAGCAGCTTAGATCGGGGAGGGAGGCAGTACTTC. It is translated as CASSLDRGGRQYF.

This clone was seen just once. The chain uses TRBV24-1 and TRBJ2-2, with TRBD1 as a possible D gene (6 bases). CDR3 length: 13 residues. With 10 bases removed from V and 8 bases from J, the gap between germline ends came to 16 bases. The germline CDR1 and CDR2 sequences are KGHDR and SFDVKD. For the CDR3, the DNA is TGTGCCACTCGTGAGGGGGTAACTGGGGAGCTGTTTTTT. Amino acid sequence: CATREGVTGELFF.

The chain combines TRBV5-1 with TRBJ1-5; unclear D gene. The length of the CDR3 is 14 residues. Germline V gene lookup returns CDR1 SGHRS and CDR2 YFSETQ. V lost 4 bases and J lost 7, with 15 bases in between. The CDR3 region is CASSPDSTPQPQHF. CDR3 DNA sequence: TGCGCCAGCAGCCCGGACTCCACGCCGCAGCCCCAGCATTTT.

V and J are TRBV19 and TRBJ2-3; 7 bases match TRBD1. CDR3 size: 14 residues. Germline CDR1 and CDR2: LNHDA and SQIVND (reference sequence). V lost 4 bases, J lost 2 bases, and 3 bases stayed unmatched. The CDR3 sequence is CASSKTGPTDTQYF. As DNA, the CDR3 is TGTGCCAGTAGTAAGACAGGGCCCACAGATACGCAGTATTTT.

The CDR3 loop reads CASSVAPGMNTEAFF. CDR3 nucleotides: TGTGCCAGCAGCGTAGCTCCAGGGATGAACACTGAAGCTTTCTTT. The chain has TRBV9 and TRBJ1-1; perhaps TRBD1 as D (5 bases). This CDR3 has 15 amino acids. The germline V gene encodes CDR1 SGDLS and CDR2 YYNGEE. Trimming left V 0 bases short and J 0 bases short, with 9 bases between.